This T cell receptor (beta chain) comes out of a study of identical twins. This clonotype was found a few times. Germline V gives CDR1 SGHVS, CDR2 FNYEAQ. The CDR3 loop spans 15 amino acids. Deletions cut 3 bases from V and 4 bases from J, with 15 bases between. TCRdb processed the 5' RACE reads anew with MiXCR; each CDR3 protein has one entry. The data hold nearly 900,000 distinct CDR3 sequences, with more than 9% observed a single time. These sequences were also reported in another study, on yellow fever vaccine responses in identical twins.

The receptor was isolated from a woman in her late teens or twenties in good health. Sequences were obtained from PBMCs. This chain connects TRBV7-6 to TRBJ1-2; possible D gene TRBD1, 5 bases. CDR3 in DNA: TGTGCCAGCAGCTTGCGGACCGACAGTAGCTATGGCTACACCTTC. Protein product: CASSLRTDSSYGYTF.